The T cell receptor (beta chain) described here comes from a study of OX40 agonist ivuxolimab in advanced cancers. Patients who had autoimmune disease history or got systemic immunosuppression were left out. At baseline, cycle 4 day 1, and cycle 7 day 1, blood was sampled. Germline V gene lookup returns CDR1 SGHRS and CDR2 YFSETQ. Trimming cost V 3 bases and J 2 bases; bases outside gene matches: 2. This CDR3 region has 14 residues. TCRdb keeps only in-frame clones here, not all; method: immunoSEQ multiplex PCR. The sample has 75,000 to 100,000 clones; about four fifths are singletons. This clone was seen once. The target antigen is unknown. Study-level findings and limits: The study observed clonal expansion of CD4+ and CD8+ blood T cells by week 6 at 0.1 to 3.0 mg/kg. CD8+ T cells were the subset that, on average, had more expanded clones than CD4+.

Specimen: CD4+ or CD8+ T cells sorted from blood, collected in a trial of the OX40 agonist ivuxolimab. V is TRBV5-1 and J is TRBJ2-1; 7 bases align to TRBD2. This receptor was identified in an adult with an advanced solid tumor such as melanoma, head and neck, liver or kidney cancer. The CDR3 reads CASSSGLAYNEQFF. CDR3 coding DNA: TGCGCCAGCAGCTCAGGACTAGCCTACAATGAGCAGTTCTTC.